The 6 T cell receptor beta chains in this list originate from one sample, sequenced in a study of vaccination and CD4 T cells after COVID-19 (dated by TCRdb to the early 2020s). Taken with the paper, the label for treatment or condition translates to: approximately nine-day PBMC culture with coronavirus spike peptide pools or control peptides (ViraFEST assay). To prepare the library, PCR was applied. TCRdb lists the instrument as Illumina iSeq 100. DNA from cultured CD4+ T cells was subjected to TCR sequencing with the Oncomine TCR Beta short-read assay at the Johns Hopkins FTIC core. The public reads were run again by TCRdb, first through fastp at Q25 and then through MiXCR, and only productive beta chains were kept. Identical CDR3 protein sequences are pooled into one entry, listed with their most common genes and DNA. The sample contains some 15,000 distinct CDR3 sequences, around 73% of them found a single time. The top ten constitute about a tenth of the sample.

Their target antigens are unknown. The sample consisted of CD4+ T cells from blood, cultured in vitro. These receptors all stem from a human donor who had recovered from COVID-19.

The J gene is TRBJ2-2, the V gene TRBV2; 8 bases map to TRBD1. The CDR3 has 15 residues. Germline V lookup: CDR1 SNHLY, CDR2 FYNNEI. Trimming cost V 6 bases and J 3 bases; bases outside gene matches: 6. The CDR3 spells CASRATGVDTGELFF. In DNA, the CDR3 is TGTGCCAGCAGGGCGACAGGGGTAGACACCGGGGAGCTGTTTTTT.

This clonotype has just a few counts. CDR3 amino acids: CASSINAGPGRPQHF. Here the CDR3 DNA reads TGTGCCAGTAGTATCAATGCCGGACCGGGGAGGCCCCAGCATTTT. This chain connects TRBV19 to TRBJ1-5; D is ambiguous. The CDR3 is made up of 15 amino acids. The germline gives CDR1 LNHDA, CDR2 SQIVND (reference sequence). V was trimmed by 3 bases and J by 9 bases, leaving 18 bases between them.

The CDR3 nucleotides are TGTGCCACCAGTGATGATACATCAGGCTACGAGCAGTACTTC. Its translation: CATSDDTSGYEQYF. The chain recombines TRBV24-1 with TRBJ2-7; D is ambiguous. The V gene lost 3 bases and the J gene lost 3 bases, with 11 bases spanning the gap. The CDR3 length is 14 residues. The germline gives CDR1 KGHDR, CDR2 SFDVKD.

By frequency in the sample, this clonotype is large. This chain uses TRBV19 with TRBJ1-6, with D uncertain. The germline CDR1 and CDR2 sequences are LNHDA and SQIVND (reference sequence). With 7 bases removed from V and 0 bases from J, the gap between germline ends came to 7 bases. The CDR3 is made up of 14 amino acids. CDR3 DNA sequence: TGTGCCAGTATGTTCAGCTCCTATAATTCACCCCTCCACTTT. Translated, it gives CASMFSSYNSPLHF.

This clonotype was counted between two and nine times. This CDR3 is CASSLGGTGLYEQYF. CDR3 in DNA: TGTGCCAGCAGCTTGGGGGGGACAGGGTTATATGAGCAGTACTTC. The gene calls are TRBV5-5 and TRBJ2-7; 9 bases map to TRBD1. V lost 0 bases, J lost 7 bases, and 8 bases stayed unmatched. Germline V CDR1 and CDR2: SGHKS, YYEKEE (reference sequence). The CDR3 contains 15 residues.

The CDR3 region has the DNA TGTGCCAGCAGCTCCCGCCTGAACACTGAAGCTTTCTTT. Protein sequence: CASSSRLNTEAFF. The rearrangement joins TRBV7-2 to TRBJ1-1; D ambiguous. The V gene lost 4 bases and the J gene lost 0 bases, with 6 bases spanning the gap. Germline V lookup: CDR1 SGHTA, CDR2 FQGNSA. The CDR3 is 13 amino acids.